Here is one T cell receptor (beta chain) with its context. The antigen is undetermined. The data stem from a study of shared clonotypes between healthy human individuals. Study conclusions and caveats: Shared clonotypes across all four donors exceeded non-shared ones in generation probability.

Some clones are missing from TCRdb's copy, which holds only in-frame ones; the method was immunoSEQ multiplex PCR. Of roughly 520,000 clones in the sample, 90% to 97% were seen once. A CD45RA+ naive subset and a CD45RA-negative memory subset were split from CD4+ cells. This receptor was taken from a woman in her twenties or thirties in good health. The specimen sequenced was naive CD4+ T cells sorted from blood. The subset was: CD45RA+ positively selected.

Written as DNA, the CDR3 is TGTGCCAGCGGACTAGCGGGAGGGCCACGGGAGCAGTACTTC. This translates into CASGLAGGPREQYF. The chain combines TRBV27 with TRBJ2-7, with TRBD2 matching over 15 bases. After removal of 8 bases from V and 7 bases from J, the junction contained 6 bases not matched to a gene. Germline CDR1 is MNHEY and CDR2 is SMNVEV (reference sequence). The CDR3 length is 14 residues.